Following are 25 T cell receptor beta chains from one sample sequenced in a study of T-cell memory formation after mild COVID-19 (dated by TCRdb to about 2021). Libraries were prepared through 5' RACE. The instrument was an Illumina NovaSeq 6000. TCRdb reanalyzed the raw reads on its own, using fastp at Q25 for trimming and MiXCR for clone calling, and kept in-frame beta chains. A single entry per CDR3 protein holds the most common genes and DNA from its merged rows. This sample comprises roughly 150,000 distinct CDR3 sequences, roughly 13% of them detected only once. The ten largest make up approximately 3.3% of the sample. Sequenced input: PBMCs or a T cell subset sorted from them (not recorded which). The receptors derive from a man aged 18 to 30 who had mild COVID-19 (a few samples of this study predate the infection). The sample titles of this study are shuffled in the database, so cell type and time point are left out; the donor was told from shared clones.

The chain recombines TRBV29-1 with TRBJ1-2, with D maybe TRBD1 (5 bases). The ends were cut back, 4 bases at V and 2 bases at J, with 8 bases in the middle. Germline-derived CDR1 and CDR2 are SQVTM and ANQGSEA. The CDR3 extends over 12 amino acids. The CDR3: CSVGQTNYGYTF. The CDR3 DNA sequence: TGCAGCGTTGGACAGACGAACTATGGCTACACCTTC.

This clonotype has only a few counts. The genes are TRBV4-1 and TRBJ2-7; TRBD2 aligns across 12 bases. CDR3 length: 17 amino acids. V shed 0 bases and J 6 bases; nucleotides not matched to a gene: 9. CDR1 and CDR2 (germline): MGHRA, YSYEKL. CDR3 loop: CASSQEGTSGLASEQYF. The CDR3 DNA reads as TGCGCCAGCAGCCAAGAGGGGACTAGCGGGTTGGCCAGCGAGCAGTACTTC.

The chain links TRBV5-4 to TRBJ2-7, with a possible D match to TRBD2 (7 bases). CDR3 length equals 13 residues. V lost 5 bases, J lost 7 bases, and 16 bases lay in between. Germline loops: CDR1 SGHNT, CDR2 YYREEE (reference sequence). The CDR3 loop reads CASSLRGGGEQYV. For the CDR3, the DNA is TGTGCCAGCAGTCTGCGAGGGGGGGGTGAGCAGTACGTC.

This clonotype turned up a few times. The chain has TRBV29-1 and TRBJ1-2, with no clear D. V was pared by 5 bases and J by 7 bases, with 23 bases between. Germline V lookup: CDR1 SQVTM, CDR2 ANQGSEA. CDR3 size: 15 residues. The CDR3 nucleotides are TGCAGCGTTCTTCACTCAGAGAGCAGCTTACGTGGCTACACCTTC. This sequence encodes CSVLHSESSLRGYTF.

This clonotype was seen repeatedly, ten times or more. CDR3 DNA sequence: TGTGCCAGCAGTCCACAGGGCGGGAAGCAGTACTTC. Its translation: CASSPQGGKQYF. The chain uses TRBV5-4 and TRBJ2-7; D may correspond to TRBD1 or TRBD2 (6 bases each). Germline V gene data show CDR1 as SGHNT and CDR2 as YYREEE (reference sequence). Trimming cost V 5 bases and J 8 bases, with 14 bases left between them. The CDR3 extends over 12 amino acids. Drawing the rest from reference TRBV5-4 and TRBJ2-7, the complete variable domain is ETGVTQSPTHLIKTRGQQVTLRCSSQSGHNTVSWYQQALGQGPQFIFQYYREEENGRGNFPPRFSGLQFPNYSSELNVNALELDDSALYLCASSPQGGKQYFGPGTRLTVT.

The chain uses TRBV4-2 and TRBJ2-3, with 7 bases aligning to TRBD1. This CDR3 comprises 17 residues. The junction had 16 bases not matched to a gene; V was cut back by 9 bases and J by 1 base. Germline V gene lookup returns CDR1 LGHNA and CDR2 YNFKEQ. The CDR3 DNA follows: TGTGCCAGATCACACCGGGACAGTGGGATCGGCACAGATACGCAGTATTTT. It specifies CARSHRDSGIGTDTQYF.

This clonotype appeared a few times. This sequence joins TRBV7-2 and TRBJ2-2, with 9 bases fitting TRBD1. V was clipped by 5 bases and J by 4 bases; unmatched bases: 5. This CDR3 is 15 amino acids long. Germline CDR1 SGHTA, CDR2 FQGNSA. In nucleotides, the CDR3 is TGTGCCAGCAGCGTGGACAGGGGAACCACCGGGGAGCTGTTTTTT. Protein product: CASSVDRGTTGELFF.

The chain recombines TRBV27 with TRBJ1-6; maybe TRBD1 (6 bases). Germline lookup yields CDR1 MNHEY and CDR2 SMNVEV (reference sequence). V lost 6 bases and J lost 5, with 11 bases in between. This CDR3 has 14 residues. The chain's CDR3 is CASSMDRNNSPLHF. DNA for the CDR3: TGTGCCAGCAGCATGGACAGAAATAATTCACCCCTCCACTTT.

This clonotype has more than one count but fewer than ten. This chain connects TRBV7-3 to TRBJ1-6, with D unclear. V dropped 5 bases and J dropped 7 bases, with 12 bases sitting between them. CDR3 length: 14 amino acids. CDR1 and CDR2 from the germline V gene are SGHTA and FQGTGA. CDR3 amino acids: CASSLGSPNSPLHF. CDR3 DNA sequence: TGTGCCAGCAGCCTGGGATCCCCAAATTCACCCCTCCACTTT.

This clonotype was picked up many times. The J gene is TRBJ2-7, the V gene TRBV7-9, with D perhaps TRBD1 (5 bases). In germline, CDR1 is SEHNR, CDR2 FQNEAQ (reference sequence). With 4 bases removed from V and 3 bases from J, the gap between germline ends came to 13 bases. CDR3 size: 14 residues. The CDR3 region is CASSSTTGDYEQYF. The CDR3, as DNA: TGTGCCAGCAGCTCAACAACAGGAGACTACGAGCAGTACTTC. Supplemented by reference TRBV7-9 and TRBJ2-7, the full variable domain reads DTGVSQNPRHKITKRGQNVTFRCDPISEHNRLYWYRQTLGQGPEFLTYFQNEAQLEKSRLLSDRFSAERPKGSFSTLEIQRTEQGDSAMYLCASSSTTGDYEQYFGPGTRLTVT.

This clonotype was seen a few times. The rearrangement links TRBV12-3 or TRBV12-4 to TRBJ1-1; no reliable D call. Trimming stripped 6 bases from V and 4 bases from J, with 12 bases between. The CDR3 extends over 13 amino acids. The CDR3 DNA reads TGTGCCAGCAGGCCCGCGGGGAGCACTGAAGCTTTCTTT. Its translation: CASRPAGSTEAFF.

The gene calls are TRBV7-9 and TRBJ2-7; 7 bases agree with TRBD1. Germline V gives CDR1 SEHNR, CDR2 FQNEAQ (reference sequence). Germline trimming cut 4 bases from V and 4 bases from J; bases unmatched to any gene: 10. The length of the CDR3 is 15 residues. This CDR3 is CASSSTRTGIYEQYV. CDR3 sequence (DNA): TGTGCCAGCAGCTCCACACGGACAGGAATATACGAGCAGTACGTC.

This chain connects TRBV11-2 to TRBJ2-5; a possible D gene is TRBD1 (5 bases). Trimming removed 5 bases at V and 5 bases at J, with 15 bases between. Per the germline V gene, CDR1 is SGHAT and CDR2 is FQNNGV. The CDR3 is made up of 14 amino acids. The CDR3 sequence is CASSPTAGMETQYF. The DNA of the CDR3 is TGTGCCAGCAGCCCTACCGCAGGGATGGAGACCCAGTACTTC. The complete variable domain, with remaining parts taken from reference TRBV11-2 and TRBJ2-5, reads EAGVAQSPRYKIIEKRQSVAFWCNPISGHATLYWYQQILGQGPKLLIQFQNNGVVDDSQLPKDRFSAERLKGVDSTLKIQPAKLEDSAVYLCASSPTAGMETQYFGPGTRLLVL.

The V and J genes are TRBV7-2 and TRBJ2-3; perhaps TRBD2 as D (5 bases). V lost 5 bases and J 0 bases, leaving 15 bases between the germline ends. Germline V lookup: CDR1 SGHTA, CDR2 FQGNSA. The CDR3 totals 16 residues. CDR3 sequence: CASSHRTEASTDTQYF. For the CDR3, the DNA is TGTGCCAGCAGCCATAGGACTGAGGCTAGCACAGATACGCAGTATTTT.

Here the CDR3 reads CASTLLSGANVLTF. CDR3 DNA sequence: TGTGCCAGCACCCTGCTCTCTGGGGCCAACGTCCTGACTTTC. The V gene is TRBV6-5, the J gene TRBJ2-6; D call uncertain. The CDR3 extends over 14 amino acids. The V gene's germline CDR1 is MNHEY and CDR2 SVGAGI. With 7 bases removed from V and 0 bases from J, the gap between germline ends came to 7 bases.

This chain connects TRBV27 to TRBJ2-3; no clear D. This CDR3 spans 14 amino acids. Germline lookup yields CDR1 MNHEY and CDR2 SMNVEV (reference sequence). Trimming pared 6 bases from V and 5 bases from J, leaving 15 bases between. The CDR3 spells CASRPWAGQDTQYF. CDR3 coding DNA: TGTGCCAGCAGACCTTGGGCCGGCCAAGATACGCAGTATTTT.

This clonotype has more than one count but fewer than ten. The chain uses TRBV7-6 and TRBJ2-5; 10 nucleotides line up with TRBD2. CDR1 SGHVS and CDR2 FNYEAQ come from the germline V gene. Germline trimming cut 4 bases from V and 5 bases from J; bases unmatched to any gene: 7. This CDR3 spans 15 amino acids. CDR3 sequence: CASSYSGGPAETQYF. CDR3 DNA: TGTGCCAGCAGCTATAGCGGGGGGCCGGCCGAGACCCAGTACTTC.

In its sample, this clonotype was seen a few times. The chain joins TRBV28 to TRBJ1-6; unclear D gene. Germline V lookup: CDR1 MDHEN, CDR2 SYDVKM. Trimming took 7 bases from V and 7 from J, leaving 17 bases between them. CDR3 length equals 15 residues. Here the CDR3 reads CASTPGVGLNSPLHF. For the CDR3, the DNA is TGTGCCAGCACCCCTGGTGTGGGTTTGAATTCACCCCTCCACTTT.

The chain uses TRBV7-9 and TRBJ2-1; perhaps D is TRBD1 or TRBD2 (5 bases each). This CDR3 spans 14 amino acids. V was cut by 5 bases and J by 9 bases, with 17 bases left in between. Germline V lookup: CDR1 SEHNR, CDR2 FQNEAQ (reference sequence). CDR3 nucleotide sequence: TGTGCCAGCAGCCCCCAGAGGGGCCAGACTGAGCAGTTCTTC. This encodes CASSPQRGQTEQFF.

This chain uses TRBV6-5 with TRBJ1-5, with a possible D match to TRBD1 (6 bases). The ends were cut back, 6 bases at V and 4 bases at J, with 13 bases in the middle. The V gene's germline CDR1 is MNHEY and CDR2 SVGAGI. The CDR3 spans 14 residues. The CDR3 loop reads CASRKGQTNQPQHF. The CDR3 DNA is TGTGCCAGCAGAAAAGGACAGACAAATCAGCCCCAGCATTTT.

This clonotype was counted only a few times. The chain employs TRBV20-1 and TRBJ1-6; D perhaps matches TRBD1 (5 bases). V dropped 3 bases and J dropped 0 bases, with 9 bases sitting between them. Per germline, CDR1 DFQATT and CDR2 SNEGSKA (reference sequence). This CDR3 spans 15 amino acids. The CDR3 DNA is TGCAGTGCTAGCCCAGGGTCCTCCTATAATTCACCCCTCCACTTT. As protein: CSASPGSSYNSPLHF.

Here the CDR3 DNA reads TGTGCCAGCACTATCGGGACTAGCGGGGGCCCGAGGCGCGGGGAGCTGTTTTTT. Its translation is CASTIGTSGGPRRGELFF. The chain has TRBV6-2 or TRBV6-3 and TRBJ2-2, with 14 bases that match TRBD2. The CDR3 has 18 amino acids. CDR1 is MNHEY, CDR2 SVGEGT, per germline. V shed 7 bases and J 7 bases; nucleotides not matched to a gene: 14.

This chain joins TRBV30 and TRBJ1-1; TRBD1 is a possible D gene (6 bases). Between the trimmed V and J ends, which lost 4 bases and 0 bases, there was a span of 15 bases. Per germline, CDR1 GTSNPN and CDR2 SVGIG (reference sequence). The CDR3 spans 15 residues. CDR3: CAWTPLGGLNTEAFF. The CDR3 bases are TGTGCCTGGACCCCCCTAGGGGGTTTGAACACTGAAGCTTTCTTT.

This chain joins TRBV12-3 or TRBV12-4 and TRBJ1-1; no reliable D call. The CDR3 is 13 amino acids. Trimming shortened V by 6 bases and J by 3 bases, and 11 bases separated the two germline ends. The CDR3 loop reads CASSRERHTEAFF. CDR3 in DNA: TGTGCCAGCAGCCGCGAGAGGCACACTGAAGCTTTCTTT.

The DNA of the CDR3 is TGTGCCAGCAGCCATGGCACAGGAGCTAGCAATCAGCCCCAGCATTTT. Translation: CASSHGTGASNQPQHF. V usage is TRBV5-8 and J usage is TRBJ1-5; D possibly corresponds to TRBD1 (5 bases). V was clipped by 4 bases and J by 0 bases, with 14 bases between them. CDR3 size: 16 residues. The germline CDR1 and CDR2 sequences are SGHTS and YDEGEE.